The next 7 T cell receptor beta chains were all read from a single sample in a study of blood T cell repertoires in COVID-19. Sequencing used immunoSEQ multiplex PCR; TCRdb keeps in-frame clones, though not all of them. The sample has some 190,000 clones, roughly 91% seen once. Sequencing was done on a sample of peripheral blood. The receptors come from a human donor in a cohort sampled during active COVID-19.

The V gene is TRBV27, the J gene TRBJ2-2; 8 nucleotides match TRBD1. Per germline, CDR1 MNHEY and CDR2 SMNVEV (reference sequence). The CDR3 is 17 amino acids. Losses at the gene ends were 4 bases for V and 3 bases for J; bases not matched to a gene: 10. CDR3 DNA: TGTGCCAGCAGTTCTGGGACAGGACATATTTACACCGGGGAGCTGTTTTTT. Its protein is CASSSGTGHIYTGELFF.

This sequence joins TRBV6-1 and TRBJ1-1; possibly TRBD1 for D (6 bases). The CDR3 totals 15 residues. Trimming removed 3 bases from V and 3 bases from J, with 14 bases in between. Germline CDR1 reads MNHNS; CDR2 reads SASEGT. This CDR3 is CASSEYGTTDTEAFF. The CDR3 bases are TGTGCCAGCAGTGAGTATGGGACAACGGACACTGAAGCTTTCTTT.

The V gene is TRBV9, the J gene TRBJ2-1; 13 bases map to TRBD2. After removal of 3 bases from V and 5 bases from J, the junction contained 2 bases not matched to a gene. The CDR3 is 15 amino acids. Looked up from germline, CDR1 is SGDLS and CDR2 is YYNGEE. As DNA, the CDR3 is TGTGCCAGCAGCGAGGGACTAGCGGGGAACAATGAGCAGTTCTTC. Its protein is CASSEGLAGNNEQFF.

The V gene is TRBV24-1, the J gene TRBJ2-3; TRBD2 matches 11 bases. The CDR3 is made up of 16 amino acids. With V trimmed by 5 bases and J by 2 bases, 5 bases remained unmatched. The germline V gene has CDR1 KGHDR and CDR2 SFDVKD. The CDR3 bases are TGTGCCACCAGTGGCCGACTAGCGGGGACCACAGATACGCAGTATTTT. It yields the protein CATSGRLAGTTDTQYF.

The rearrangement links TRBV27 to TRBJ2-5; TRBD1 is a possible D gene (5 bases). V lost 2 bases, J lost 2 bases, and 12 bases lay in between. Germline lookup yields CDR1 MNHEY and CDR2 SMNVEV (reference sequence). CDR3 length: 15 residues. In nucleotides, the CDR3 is TGTGCCAGCAGTTTAGGGTGGGGCTTACAAGAGACCCAGTACTTC. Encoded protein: CASSLGWGLQETQYF.

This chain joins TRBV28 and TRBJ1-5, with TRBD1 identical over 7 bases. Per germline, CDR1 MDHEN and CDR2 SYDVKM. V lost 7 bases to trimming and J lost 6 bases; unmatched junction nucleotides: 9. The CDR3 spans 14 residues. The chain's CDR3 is CASTKDRLSQPQHF. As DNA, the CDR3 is TGTGCCAGCACAAAGGACAGGCTCAGTCAGCCCCAGCATTTT. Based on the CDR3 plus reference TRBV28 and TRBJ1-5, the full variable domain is DVKVTQSSRYLVKRTGEKVFLECVQDMDHENMFWYRQDPGLGLRLIYFSYDVKMKEKGDIPEGYSVSREKKERFSLILESASTNQTSMYLCASTKDRLSQPQHFGDGTRLSIL.

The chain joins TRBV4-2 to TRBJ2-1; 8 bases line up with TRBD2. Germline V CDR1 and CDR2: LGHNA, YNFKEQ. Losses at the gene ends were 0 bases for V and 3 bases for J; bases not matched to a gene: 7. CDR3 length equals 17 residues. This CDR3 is CASSQDLGREDYNEQFF. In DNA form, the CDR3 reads TGTGCCAGCAGCCAAGATTTGGGGCGGGAGGACTACAATGAGCAGTTCTTC.